A selection of T cell receptor beta chains follows, all from one sample in a study of shared clonotypes between healthy human individuals. Using immunoSEQ multiplex PCR, the repertoire was profiled, and TCRdb retains in-frame clones only, with some absent. The table shows approximately 2,000,000 clones, with 93% occurring only once. Sequenced sample: naive CD8+ T cells from PBMCs. These receptors were obtained from a man between 18 and 29 years old in good health. Some clones in this sample may be carry-over from other donors' samples. CDR3s leave out the opening cysteine and the closing phenylalanine or tryptophan. A D gene is named only where the DNA matches it firmly. Rows give clone size only sometimes, using once, few, many, or a class for an expanded clone.

size	J	V	D	CDR3
.	TRBJ2-7	TRBV19	TRBD2	ASSPLAGGYEQY
once	TRBJ1-1	TRBV27	.	ASSLLFGGEAF
once	TRBJ1-2	TRBV28	.	ASSLVRAGNGYT
few	TRBJ2-1	TRBV27	.	ASSLAGNEQF
.	TRBJ2-7	TRBV6-5	TRBD2	ASSYSRVAGAYEQY
.	TRBJ2-7	TRBV7-2	TRBD2	ASSPTSGSQYEQY
.	TRBJ2-7	TRBV27	.	ASSLAEPYEQY
few	TRBJ1-3	TRBV30	.	ALFGETGNTIY
.	TRBJ1-2	TRBV4-3	.	ASSQALTVGWVDYT
.	TRBJ1-1	TRBV7-9	.	ASSGWTGNTEAF
.	TRBJ1-1	TRBV5-8	.	ASSFRRGTTEAF
.	TRBJ2-2	TRBV7-6	TRBD1	ASSARTGEFSGELF
.	TRBJ2-7	TRBV19	TRBD1	ASSTHGDSSYEQY
.	TRBJ2-7	TRBV7-2	TRBD1	ASSYTGGKEREQY
once	TRBJ2-3	TRBV28	.	ASSLWNTHDTDTQY
.	TRBJ2-1	TRBV28	TRBD2	ASSSGLAMAGNEQF
once	TRBJ1-3	TRBV29-1	.	SVASEARSGNTIY
.	TRBJ1-1	TRBV5-1	.	ASSWSDGTEDWGTEAF
.	TRBJ2-7	TRBV4-1	TRBD1	ASRIGTGSSYEQY
.	TRBJ2-7	TRBV30	.	AWRDRGYEQY
.	TRBJ2-7	TRBV2	.	ASSERRQAPNEQY
.	TRBJ1-2	TRBV30	TRBD1	AWSGTGKGYT
.	TRBJ2-1	TRBV19	.	ASSIMAGRYNEQF
.	TRBJ2-2	TRBV4-1	.	ASSSRHEGIGELF
.	TRBJ2-7	TRBV4-1	TRBD1	ASSQDWTGMGFYEQY
.	TRBJ2-7	TRBV5-6	TRBD1	ASSLGTGFYEQY
.	TRBJ1-1	TRBV5-1	TRBD1	ASSSSGGRTEAF
.	TRBJ2-1	TRBV29-1	.	SVEVVAEPLLEQF
.	TRBJ1-1	TRBV2	TRBD1	ASSANRQGANTEAF
.	TRBJ2-1	TRBV28	.	ASSFPGPYNEQF
.	TRBJ2-5	TRBV4-2	TRBD2	ASSQGAASGSETQY
once	TRBJ1-5	TRBV7-4	.	ASSLVMHSSWNQPQH
.	TRBJ2-2	TRBV27	.	ASSLLVSSYTGELF
.	TRBJ2-7	TRBV5-1	TRBD2	ASSLGQGLAGFKNEQY
.	TRBJ1-2	TRBV7-9	.	ASSDARRTVTYGYT
once	TRBJ2-1	TRBV27	.	ASSFGGGRNEQF
.	TRBJ2-1	TRBV27	.	ASSLYGPLGNEQF
.	TRBJ2-1	TRBV18	TRBD2	ASSLTASGLNEQF
.	TRBJ2-1	TRBV5-1	.	ASSLGGISYNEQF
.	TRBJ2-1	TRBV28	.	ASSFRVRENLNEQF
.	TRBJ2-5	TRBV7-9	.	ASSTEGWETQY
.	TRBJ1-2	TRBV6-5	.	ASSYVEGQSFGYT
.	TRBJ1-1	TRBV19	.	ASSLGGNTEAF
.	TRBJ2-1	TRBV11-1	TRBD1	ASSLVRDRAQF
.	TRBJ2-1	TRBV7-9	.	ASSLGIVRDNEQF
.	TRBJ1-6	TRBV11-2	.	ASSYQGGHSPLH
.	TRBJ1-1	TRBV5-1	.	ASSLILMNTEAF
once	TRBJ1-2	TRBV27	.	ASRLRGGHGYT
.	TRBJ2-7	TRBV11-2	.	ASSLGGGLSYEQY
.	TRBJ1-2	TRBV9	.	ASSVGEGYT
.	TRBJ2-1	TRBV27	.	ASTPDREGYNEQF
.	TRBJ2-1	TRBV7-9	TRBD2	ASSLGLAGGNNEQF
.	TRBJ2-2	TRBV19	.	ASSIGLAYSLRTGELF